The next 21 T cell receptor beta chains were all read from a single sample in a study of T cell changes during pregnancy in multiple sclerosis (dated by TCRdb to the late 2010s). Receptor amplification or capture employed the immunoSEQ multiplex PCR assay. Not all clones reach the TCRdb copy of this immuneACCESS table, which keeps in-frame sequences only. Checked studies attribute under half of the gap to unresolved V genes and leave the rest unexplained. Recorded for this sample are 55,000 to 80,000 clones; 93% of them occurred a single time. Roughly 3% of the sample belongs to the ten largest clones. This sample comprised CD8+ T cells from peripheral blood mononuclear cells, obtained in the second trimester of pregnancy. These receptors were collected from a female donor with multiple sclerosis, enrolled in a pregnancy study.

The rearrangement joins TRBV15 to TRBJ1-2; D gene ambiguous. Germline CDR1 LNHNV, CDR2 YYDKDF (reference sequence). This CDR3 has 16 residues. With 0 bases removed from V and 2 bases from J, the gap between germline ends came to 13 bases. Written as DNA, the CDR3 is TGTGCCACCAGCAGAGATAGGCAGACTAACAACTATGGCTACACCTTC. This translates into CATSRDRQTNNYGYTF. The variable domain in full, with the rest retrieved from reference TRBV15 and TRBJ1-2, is DAMVIQNPRYQVTQFGKPVTLSCSQTLNHNVMYWYQQKSSQAPKLLFHYYDKDFNNEADTPDNFQSRRPNTSFCFLDIRSPGLGDTAMYLCATSRDRQTNNYGYTFGSGTRLTVV.

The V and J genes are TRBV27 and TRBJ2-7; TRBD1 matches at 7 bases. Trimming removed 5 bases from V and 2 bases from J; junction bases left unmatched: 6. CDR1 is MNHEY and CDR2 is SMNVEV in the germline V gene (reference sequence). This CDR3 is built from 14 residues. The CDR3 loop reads CASSAQGSAYEQYF. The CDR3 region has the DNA TGTGCCAGCAGTGCACAGGGGTCCGCCTACGAGCAGTACTTC.

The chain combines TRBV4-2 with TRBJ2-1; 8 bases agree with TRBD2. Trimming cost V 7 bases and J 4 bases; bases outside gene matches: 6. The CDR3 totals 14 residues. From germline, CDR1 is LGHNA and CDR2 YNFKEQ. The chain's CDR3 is CASTTGGAYNEQFF. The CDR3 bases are TGTGCCAGCACCACGGGAGGGGCATACAATGAGCAGTTCTTC.

The DNA of the CDR3 is TGTGCCAGGGGGAGGGCCGAGGACAATGAGCAGTTCTTC. Translation gives CARGRAEDNEQFF. The rearrangement joins TRBV2 to TRBJ2-1, with 7 bases identical to TRBD2. This CDR3 has 13 amino acids. V lost 9 bases and J lost 5; bases outside the gene matches: 7. Per germline, CDR1 SNHLY and CDR2 FYNNEI.

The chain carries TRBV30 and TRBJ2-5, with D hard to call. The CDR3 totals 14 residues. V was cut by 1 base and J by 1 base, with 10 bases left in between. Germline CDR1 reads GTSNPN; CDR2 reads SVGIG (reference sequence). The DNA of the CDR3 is TGTGCCTGGAGTGAGGCGGTAGTCCAAGAGACCCAGTACTTC. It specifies CAWSEAVVQETQYF.

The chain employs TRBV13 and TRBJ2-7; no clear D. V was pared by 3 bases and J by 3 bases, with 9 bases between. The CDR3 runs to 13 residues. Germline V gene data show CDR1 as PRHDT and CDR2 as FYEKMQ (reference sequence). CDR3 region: CASSLSDHYEQYF. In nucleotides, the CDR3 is TGTGCCAGCAGCTTGAGCGACCACTACGAGCAGTACTTC. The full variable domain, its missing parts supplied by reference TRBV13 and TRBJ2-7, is AAGVIQSPRHLIKEKRETATLKCYPIPRHDTVYWYQQGPGQDPQFLISFYEKMQSDKGSIPDRFSAQQFSDYHSELNMSSLELGDSALYFCASSLSDHYEQYFGPGTRLTVT.

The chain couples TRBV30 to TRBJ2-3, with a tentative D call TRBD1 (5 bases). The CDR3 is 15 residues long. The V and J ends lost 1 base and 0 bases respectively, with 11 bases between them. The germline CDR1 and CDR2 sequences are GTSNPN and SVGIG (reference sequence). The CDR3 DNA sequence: TGTGCCTGGAGTGAGGGGCGAATTAGCACAGATACGCAGTATTTT. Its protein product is CAWSEGRISTDTQYF.

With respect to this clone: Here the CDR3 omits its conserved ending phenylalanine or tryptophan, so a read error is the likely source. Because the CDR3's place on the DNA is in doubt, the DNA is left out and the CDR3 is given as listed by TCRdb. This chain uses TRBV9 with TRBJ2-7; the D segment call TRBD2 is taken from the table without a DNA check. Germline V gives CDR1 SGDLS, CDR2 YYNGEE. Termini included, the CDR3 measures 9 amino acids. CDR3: CASTIFGGY.

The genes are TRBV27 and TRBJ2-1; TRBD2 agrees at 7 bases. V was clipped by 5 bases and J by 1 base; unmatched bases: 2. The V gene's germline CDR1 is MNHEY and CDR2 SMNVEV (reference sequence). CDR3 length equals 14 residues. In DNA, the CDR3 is TGTGCCAGCAGTGCGGGAGTGTCCTACAATGAGCAGTTCTTC. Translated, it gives CASSAGVSYNEQFF.

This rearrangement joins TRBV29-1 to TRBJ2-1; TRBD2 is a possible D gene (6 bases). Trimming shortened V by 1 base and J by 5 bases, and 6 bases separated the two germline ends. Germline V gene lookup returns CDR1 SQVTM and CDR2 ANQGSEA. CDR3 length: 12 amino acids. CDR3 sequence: CSVEGLDNEQFF. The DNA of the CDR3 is TGCAGCGTTGAAGGACTAGACAATGAGCAGTTCTTC.

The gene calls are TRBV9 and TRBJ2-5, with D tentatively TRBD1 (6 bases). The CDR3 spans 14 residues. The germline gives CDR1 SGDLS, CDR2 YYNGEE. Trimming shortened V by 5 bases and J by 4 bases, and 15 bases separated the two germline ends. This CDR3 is CASSQGQGGETQYF. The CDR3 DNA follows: TGTGCCAGCAGTCAGGGGCAGGGCGGAGAGACCCAGTACTTC.

The DNA of the CDR3 is TGTGCCAGCGGAGGGACTAGCGGGGTTTACGAGCAGTACTTC. Its translation is CASGGTSGVYEQYF. The chain recombines TRBV5-4 with TRBJ2-7; 13 bases line up with TRBD2. CDR3 length: 14 amino acids. The V gene's germline CDR1 is SGHNT and CDR2 YYREEE (reference sequence). V shed 7 bases, J shed 4 bases, and the junction held 5 bases outside the gene matches. Complete variable domain (other parts from reference TRBV5-4 and TRBJ2-7): ETGVTQSPTHLIKTRGQQVTLRCSSQSGHNTVSWYQQALGQGPQFIFQYYREEENGRGNFPPRFSGLQFPNYSSELNVNALELDDSALYLCASGGTSGVYEQYFGPGTRLTVT.

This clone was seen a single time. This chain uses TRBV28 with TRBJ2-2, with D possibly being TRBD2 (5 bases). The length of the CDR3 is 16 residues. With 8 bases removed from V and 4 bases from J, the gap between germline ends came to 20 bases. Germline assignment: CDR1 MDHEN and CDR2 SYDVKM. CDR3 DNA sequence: TGTGCCAGCGGCGGGCAAGTTGTTAGAGGCACCGGGGAGCTGTTTTTT. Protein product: CASGGQVVRGTGELFF.

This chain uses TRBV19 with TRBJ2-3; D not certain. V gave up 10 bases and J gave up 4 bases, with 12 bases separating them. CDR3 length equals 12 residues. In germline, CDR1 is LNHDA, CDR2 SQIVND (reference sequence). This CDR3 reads CATYTPSDTQYF. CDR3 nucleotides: TGTGCCACCTATACGCCTTCAGATACGCAGTATTTT.

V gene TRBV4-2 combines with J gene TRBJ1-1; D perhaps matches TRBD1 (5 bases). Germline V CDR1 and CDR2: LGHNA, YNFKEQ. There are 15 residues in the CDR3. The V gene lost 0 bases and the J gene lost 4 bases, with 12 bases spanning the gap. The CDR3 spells CASSQEAGGGTEAFF. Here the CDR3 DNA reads TGTGCCAGCAGCCAAGAGGCTGGGGGGGGCACTGAAGCTTTCTTT.

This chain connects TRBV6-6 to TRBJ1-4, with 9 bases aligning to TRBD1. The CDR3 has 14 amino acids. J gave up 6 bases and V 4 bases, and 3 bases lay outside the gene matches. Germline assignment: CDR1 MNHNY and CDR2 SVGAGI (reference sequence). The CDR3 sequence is CASSSGTGYEKLFF. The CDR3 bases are TGTGCCAGCAGTTCCGGGACAGGGTATGAAAAACTGTTTTTT.

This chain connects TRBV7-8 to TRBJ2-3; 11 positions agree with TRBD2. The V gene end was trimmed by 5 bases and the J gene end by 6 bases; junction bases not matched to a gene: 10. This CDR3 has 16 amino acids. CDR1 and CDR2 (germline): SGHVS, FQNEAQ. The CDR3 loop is CASSIATSGTGDTQYF. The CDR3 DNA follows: TGTGCCAGCAGCATCGCGACTAGCGGGACTGGTGATACGCAGTATTTT. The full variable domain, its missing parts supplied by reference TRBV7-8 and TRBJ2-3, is GAGVSQSPRYKVAKRGQDVALRCDPISGHVSLFWYQQALGQGPEFLTYFQNEAQLDKSGLPSDRFFAERPEGSVSTLKIQRTQQEDSAVYLCASSIATSGTGDTQYFGPGTRLTVL.

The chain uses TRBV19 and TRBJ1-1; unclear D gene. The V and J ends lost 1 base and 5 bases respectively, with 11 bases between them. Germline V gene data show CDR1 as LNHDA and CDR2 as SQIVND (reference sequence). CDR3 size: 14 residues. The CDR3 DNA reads TGTGCCAGTAGTATAGTCGGGCGGGGAACTGAAGCTTTCTTT. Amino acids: CASSIVGRGTEAFF.

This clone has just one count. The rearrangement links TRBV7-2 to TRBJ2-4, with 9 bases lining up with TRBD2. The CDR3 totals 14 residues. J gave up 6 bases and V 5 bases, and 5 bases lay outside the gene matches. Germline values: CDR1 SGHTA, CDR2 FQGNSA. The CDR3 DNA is TGTGCCAGCAGCCAACGGGGACTAGCAAACATTCAGTACTTC. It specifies CASSQRGLANIQYF.

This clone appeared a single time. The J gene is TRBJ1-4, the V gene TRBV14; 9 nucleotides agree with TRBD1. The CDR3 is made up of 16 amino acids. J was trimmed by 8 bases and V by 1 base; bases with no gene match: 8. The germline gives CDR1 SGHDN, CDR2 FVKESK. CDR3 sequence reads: CASSQVGGTGSEKLFF. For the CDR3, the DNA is TGTGCCAGCAGCCAAGTGGGAGGGACAGGGTCGGAAAAACTGTTTTTT.

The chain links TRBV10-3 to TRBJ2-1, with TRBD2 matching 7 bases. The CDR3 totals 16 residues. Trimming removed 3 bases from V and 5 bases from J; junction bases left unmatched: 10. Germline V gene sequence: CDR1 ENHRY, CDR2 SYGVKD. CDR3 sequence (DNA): TGTGCCATCAGTGACAGACTAAGCGGGGCCGACAATGAGCAGTTCTTC. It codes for CAISDRLSGADNEQFF.